Following are 5 T cell receptor beta chains from one sample sequenced in a study of T cells in localized non-small cell lung cancer. Here immunoSEQ multiplex PCR was the method, and the copy in TCRdb shows in-frame clones only, minus some. The sample consists of fewer than 30,000 clones, about nine tenths of them appearing once. The sample in question was peripheral blood, obtained before any cancer treatment. These receptors were collected from a woman aged 40-69 years with stage I lung adenocarcinoma.

The chain employs TRBV6-4 and TRBJ1-5; no clear D. The V and J ends lost 6 bases and 6 bases respectively, with 18 bases between them. This CDR3 has 15 residues. CDR1 is MRHNA, CDR2 SNTAGT, per germline. This CDR3 is CASRLRPRRSQPQHF. Written as DNA, the CDR3 is TGTGCCAGCAGACTCCGGCCACGGCGCAGTCAGCCCCAGCATTTT.

V usage is TRBV5-1 and J usage is TRBJ1-1, with a weak D call TRBD1 (6 bases). Trimming removed 2 bases from V and 1 base from J, with 9 bases in between. The CDR3 spans 14 residues. Germline CDR1 and CDR2: SGHRS and YFSETQ. The CDR3 DNA follows: TGCGCCAGCAGCTTTCAGACAGGGAACACTGAAGCTTTCTTT. It specifies CASSFQTGNTEAFF.

This chain joins TRBV6-5 and TRBJ1-2, with 7 bases fitting TRBD1. J gave up 4 bases and V 5 bases, and 7 bases lay outside the gene matches. The V gene's germline CDR1 is MNHEY and CDR2 SVGAGI. This CDR3 is built from 14 residues. CDR3 sequence reads: CASSGPGTAYGYTF. CDR3 DNA: TGTGCCAGCAGTGGACCTGGGACAGCCTATGGCTACACCTTC.

The V and J genes are TRBV19 and TRBJ2-6; D is perhaps TRBD1 (6 bases). Trimming removed 7 bases at V and 3 bases at J, with 19 bases between. This CDR3 spans 17 amino acids. The germline CDR1 and CDR2 sequences are LNHDA and SQIVND (reference sequence). CDR3 coding DNA: TGTGCCAGTACGGGACCGACAGGCCTCGGTGGGGCCAACGTCCTGACTTTC. Its protein product is CASTGPTGLGGANVLTF.

The rearrangement uses TRBV27 and TRBJ2-7, with a possible D match to TRBD1 (6 bases). Trimming cost V 5 bases and J 1 base, with 15 bases left between them. This CDR3 contains 15 residues. The germline V gene has CDR1 MNHEY and CDR2 SMNVEV (reference sequence). The CDR3 sequence is CASSRQASQSYEQYF. The CDR3, as DNA: TGTGCCAGCAGTCGACAGGCCTCCCAATCCTACGAGCAGTACTTC.